The 30 T cell receptor beta chains given below trace back to one sample, sequenced in a study of T cells expressing NK-cell markers. TCRdb re-called the 5' RACE reads and catalogs CDR3 proteins one per entry, DNA excluded. This repertoire includes about 410,000 distinct CDR3 sequences. Sequencing was carried out using blood T cells: a sorted CD56 or NKG2C T cell subset, CD4+ or CD8+ T cells, or bulk PBMC T cells (not recorded which). These receptors all come from a woman aged 50 to 60 in good health.

V usage is TRBV29-1 and J usage is TRBJ2-7; TCRdb's assignment of TRBD1 cannot be checked, as there is no DNA. The CDR3 is made up of 11 amino acids. Looked up from germline, CDR1 is SQVTM and CDR2 is ANQGSEA. The CDR3 spells CSAGGPREQYF.

The chain is built from TRBV29-1 and TRBJ2-3; TCRdb picks TRBD2, but there is no DNA to check that call. Germline V gives CDR1 SQVTM, CDR2 ANQGSEA. CDR3 length: 13 residues. The CDR3 loop is CSAKREGTDTQYF.

The chain recombines TRBV29-1 with TRBJ1-2; the TCRdb D gene call, TRBD1, has no DNA to confirm it. This CDR3 comprises 14 residues. CDR1 and CDR2 from the germline V gene are SQVTM and ANQGSEA. The CDR3 protein is CSVDLGQGDYGYTF.

This chain joins TRBV6-4 and TRBJ2-1; TCRdb proposes TRBD2, but this gene call is untestable without DNA. The CDR3 contains 15 residues. The V gene's germline CDR1 is MRHNA and CDR2 SNTAGT. The CDR3 loop reads CASSDEAGGRNEQFF.

The genes are TRBV12-3 or TRBV12-4 and TRBJ2-7; TCRdb reports TRBD1, a call that lacks DNA to check it against. CDR3 size: 17 residues. CDR3 loop: CASSNPTGVRDIYEQYF.

This CDR3 reads CSAVQLLGTSGRGATQYF. The chain recombines TRBV20-1 with TRBJ2-5; the D call from TCRdb, TRBD2, cannot be confirmed without DNA. The germline V gene has CDR1 DFQATT and CDR2 SNEGSKA (reference sequence). CDR3 size: 18 residues.

The chain carries TRBV20-1 and TRBJ2-1; TCRdb reports TRBD2, a call that lacks DNA to check it against. CDR1 is DFQATT and CDR2 is SNEGSKA in the germline V gene (reference sequence). The CDR3 extends over 14 amino acids. The CDR3 sequence: CSAFSGLSYNEQFF.

V usage is TRBV5-1 and J usage is TRBJ2-3. CDR3 size: 13 residues. Per the germline V gene, CDR1 is SGHRS and CDR2 is YFSETQ. The CDR3 here is CASSLRNTDTQYF.

V gene TRBV27 combines with J gene TRBJ2-1; the D call from TCRdb, TRBD2, cannot be confirmed without DNA. Looked up from germline, CDR1 is MNHEY and CDR2 is SMNVEV (reference sequence). CDR3 size: 17 residues. CDR3 in amino acids: CASSLVSVTSGSSEQFF.

The chain is built from TRBV27 and TRBJ1-4; TCRdb's D call, TRBD1, is unchecked because there is no DNA. This CDR3 is built from 14 residues. Germline CDR1 and CDR2: MNHEY and SMNVEV (reference sequence). CDR3: CASSSDRWDEKLFF. Full variable domain (rest looked up from reference TRBV27 and TRBJ1-4): EAQVTQNPRYLITVTGKKLTVTCSQNMNHEYMSWYRQDPGLGLRQIYYSMNVEVTDKGDVPEGYKVSRKEKRNFPLILESPSPNQTSLYFCASSSDRWDEKLFFGSGTQLSVL.

The V and J genes are TRBV14 and TRBJ2-1; TCRdb names TRBD1, which stays unverified in the absence of DNA. The germline V gene has CDR1 SGHDN and CDR2 FVKESK. The CDR3 covers 15 residues. This CDR3 is CASSPPGRNDNEQFF.

The chain uses TRBV15 and TRBJ2-7; there is no DNA to check the TCRdb D call of TRBD1. CDR1 is LNHNV and CDR2 is YYDKDF in the germline V gene (reference sequence). This CDR3 is 15 amino acids long. The CDR3: CATSMPGRNIYEQYF.

The V call is TRBV11-2, the J call TRBJ2-6; with no DNA, the TCRdb D assignment of TRBD2 cannot be verified. The V gene's germline CDR1 is SGHAT and CDR2 FQNNGV. This CDR3 spans 17 amino acids. CDR3 sequence: CASSSSGFLEEANVLTF.

The chain joins TRBV18 to TRBJ2-6; the D call of TRBD1 rests on TCRdb alone, since no DNA is present to check it. CDR1 is KGHSH and CDR2 is LQKENI in the germline V gene. The CDR3 totals 18 residues. CDR3 protein: CASSPQGQGLSGANVLTF.

The chain carries TRBV12-3 or TRBV12-4 and TRBJ1-5; the D call from TCRdb, TRBD1, cannot be confirmed without DNA. This CDR3 region has 14 residues. The chain's CDR3 is CASSFTGWGQPQHF.

The rearrangement joins TRBV11-2 to TRBJ2-5. CDR1 SGHAT and CDR2 FQNNGV come from the germline V gene. CDR3 length: 14 amino acids. CDR3 sequence reads: CASSASGGQETQYF.

The chain couples TRBV27 to TRBJ2-1; lacking DNA, the TRBD2 call made by TCRdb goes unchecked. The CDR3 totals 19 residues. The germline gives CDR1 MNHEY, CDR2 SMNVEV (reference sequence). The CDR3 region is CASSLSGTSVLTIYNEQFF.

The V gene is TRBV5-1, the J gene TRBJ1-6. There are 13 residues in the CDR3. Germline V lookup: CDR1 SGHRS, CDR2 YFSETQ. CDR3: CASRSVGNSPLHF.

This chain joins TRBV3-1 and TRBJ1-2; the D call from TCRdb, TRBD1, cannot be confirmed without DNA. The germline gives CDR1 LGHDT, CDR2 YNNKEL (reference sequence). There are 15 residues in the CDR3. CDR3 region: CASSQAPGADYGYTF.

This rearrangement joins TRBV27 to TRBJ2-7; TCRdb returns TRBD1, unconfirmable since there is no DNA. The CDR3 covers 16 residues. Looked up from germline, CDR1 is MNHEY and CDR2 is SMNVEV (reference sequence). The CDR3 spells CASSPSTGLSSYEQYF.

The chain recombines TRBV12-3 or TRBV12-4 with TRBJ2-5; there is no DNA to check the TCRdb D call of TRBD2. This CDR3 is built from 15 residues. Here the CDR3 reads CASSLAPGPSKTQYF.

The V call is TRBV12-3 or TRBV12-4, the J call TRBJ2-4; TCRdb gives TRBD2 as the D gene, but with no DNA this cannot be confirmed. This CDR3 spans 14 amino acids. This chain's CDR3 is CASSPGGTKNIQYF.

The gene calls are TRBV3-1 and TRBJ2-4; TCRdb gives TRBD1 as the D gene, but with no DNA this cannot be confirmed. Germline CDR1 and CDR2: LGHDT and YNNKEL (reference sequence). The CDR3 loop spans 15 amino acids. The CDR3 region is CASSHDRGAKNIQYF.

The chain recombines TRBV6-4 with TRBJ2-2; TCRdb's D call of TRBD2 is untestable without DNA. Germline CDR1 MRHNA, CDR2 SNTAGT. This CDR3 contains 16 residues. CDR3: CASKMTSGRGTGELFF.

The chain recombines TRBV20-1 with TRBJ1-1; there is no DNA to check the TCRdb D call of TRBD1. Germline V gene sequence: CDR1 DFQATT, CDR2 SNEGSKA (reference sequence). The CDR3 runs 13 residues. This CDR3 reads CSGGDRLNTEAFF.

The chain recombines TRBV11-2 with TRBJ2-5. Germline V CDR1 and CDR2: SGHAT, FQNNGV. This CDR3 is 14 amino acids long. The CDR3 sequence: CASSLSVLQETQYF.

This chain uses TRBV5-1 with TRBJ2-2; TCRdb's assignment of TRBD2 cannot be checked, as there is no DNA. This CDR3 region has 15 residues. In germline, CDR1 is SGHRS, CDR2 YFSETQ. The CDR3 reads CASNQWGGNTGELFF.

This chain uses TRBV5-1 with TRBJ2-1; checking the TCRdb D call of TRBD2 is not possible without DNA. The germline gives CDR1 SGHRS, CDR2 YFSETQ. The CDR3 length is 17 residues. This chain's CDR3 is CASGLGSGTSGYNEQFF.

The chain joins TRBV12-3 or TRBV12-4 to TRBJ1-2; the D call of TRBD1 rests on TCRdb alone, since no DNA is present to check it. The CDR3 runs 15 residues. This chain's CDR3 is CASSSYGTGVGGYTF.

This chain links TRBV3-1 with TRBJ1-1. The V gene's germline CDR1 is LGHDT and CDR2 YNNKEL (reference sequence). CDR3 length: 12 amino acids. The CDR3 loop reads CASSQEPGTSFF.